This T cell receptor beta chain was retrieved from a study of blood T cell repertoires in COVID-19. Background on the study: T cells, B-cell-depleted T cells, or PBMCs supplied cDNA or gDNA.

This clone came up a few times. The CDR3 is 15 amino acids. Trimming cost V 4 bases and J 5 bases; bases outside gene matches: 10. CDR1 is SQVTM and CDR2 is ANQGSEA in the germline V gene. Study processing details: Nucleated cell counts were estimated from reference gene primer amplification. Using immunoSEQ multiplex PCR, the repertoire was profiled, and TCRdb retains in-frame clones only, with some absent. That table is the source of V, J and clone size, and D and trimming were worked out from the DNA. The table shows over 85,000 clones, with around 86% occurring only once. The clonotype comes from a man in his fifties with active or convalescent COVID-19. The V call is TRBV29-1, the J call TRBJ2-5; 10 nucleotides match TRBD2. Sequencing input: peripheral blood. The CDR3 coding sequence is TGCAGCGTTGGACTTCTAGCGGGGGCCATGGAGACCCAGTACTTC. It is translated as CSVGLLAGAMETQYF.